These 20 T cell receptor beta chains were all obtained from the same sample, sequenced in a study of neurological immune-mediated disorders. TCRdb passed the 5' RACE reads through MiXCR, listing each CDR3 protein once. The table shows tens of thousands of distinct CDR3 sequences, with approximately 6.2% occurring only once. Sequencing was done on a sample of CD4+ T cells from blood. The receptors derive from a woman aged 18-35 years with multiple sclerosis.

This clonotype was detected ten times or more. The V call is TRBV7-9, the J call TRBJ1-1, with TRBD1 matching over 10 bases. V shed 6 bases and J 4 bases; nucleotides not matched to a gene: 8. This CDR3 has 15 residues. Germline loops: CDR1 SEHNR, CDR2 FQNEAQ (reference sequence). The CDR3 reads CASRSRQGAFTEAFF. For the CDR3, the DNA is TGTGCCAGCAGGTCAAGACAGGGGGCATTCACTGAAGCTTTCTTT.

The sample holds many counts of this clonotype. V and J are TRBV20-1 and TRBJ2-1, with TRBD2 matching 8 bases. Per germline, CDR1 DFQATT and CDR2 SNEGSKA (reference sequence). The CDR3 is made up of 16 amino acids. V gave up 1 base and J gave up 3 bases; unmatched junction bases: 8. In DNA, the CDR3 is TGCAGTGCTAGAGGGAAACGGGAGGGCCTCTACAATGAGCAGTTCTTC. This gives the protein CSARGKREGLYNEQFF.

This clonotype was seen more than once but under ten times. The chain has TRBV27 and TRBJ1-1; a weak D match, TRBD1 (5 bases). Between the trimmed V and J ends, which lost 4 bases and 1 base, there was a span of 16 bases. This CDR3 has 16 residues. Looked up from germline, CDR1 is MNHEY and CDR2 is SMNVEV (reference sequence). This chain's CDR3 is CASSSDRRQKNTEAFF. The CDR3 DNA sequence: TGTGCCAGCAGTTCAGATCGACGACAGAAGAACACTGAAGCTTTCTTT.

This clonotype was counted ten times or more. Mismatch with germline at one junction end may stem from a read error. The chain recombines TRBV7-9 with TRBJ2-1; TRBD2 aligns across 12 bases. Germline loops: CDR1 SEHNR, CDR2 FQNEAQ (reference sequence). The length of the CDR3 is 16 residues. DNA of the CDR3: TGTGCCAGCAACCCTTCTAGCGGGGGGGCCTACAGTGAGCAGTTCTTC. It is translated as CASNPSSGGAYSEQFF.

The chain carries TRBV7-8 and TRBJ1-5, with D possibly TRBD1 on 5 matching bases. Germline V CDR1 and CDR2: SGHVS, FQNEAQ. The CDR3 consists of 13 residues. V dropped 3 bases and J dropped 6 bases, with 9 bases sitting between them. DNA of the CDR3: TGTGCCAGCAGCTTGGGGGAGGGTCAGCCCCAGCATTTT. Translating it yields CASSLGEGQPQHF.

This chain connects TRBV5-5 to TRBJ2-1; perhaps TRBD2 as D (6 bases). Germline lookup yields CDR1 SGHKS and CDR2 YYEKEE (reference sequence). V gave up 3 bases and J gave up 15 bases, with 19 bases separating them. The CDR3 runs 13 residues. The CDR3 here is CASSSQSGDDRFF. Written as DNA, the CDR3 is TGTGCCAGCAGCTCACAGTCGGGGGATGACCGGTTCTTC. The full variable domain, with the rest looked up from reference TRBV5-5 and TRBJ2-1, is DAGVTQSPTHLIKTRGQQVTLRCSPISGHKSVSWYQQVLGQGPQFIFQYYEKEERGRGNFPDRFSARQFPNYSSELNVNALLLGDSALYLCASSSQSGDDRFFGPGTRLTVL.

This chain uses TRBV27 with TRBJ1-5, with 8 bases aligning to TRBD1. The length of the CDR3 is 20 residues. V shed 1 base, J shed 6 bases, and the junction held 20 bases outside the gene matches. Germline lookup yields CDR1 MNHEY and CDR2 SMNVEV (reference sequence). CDR3 sequence: CASSLYPPETGTGMVQPQHF. CDR3 nucleotide sequence: TGTGCCAGCAGTTTATACCCCCCGGAAACCGGGACAGGCATGGTTCAGCCCCAGCATTTT.

Ten or more counts support this clonotype. The chain uses TRBV20-1 and TRBJ1-5; D not certain. V gave up 0 bases and J gave up 0 bases, with 9 bases separating them. The CDR3 is 15 amino acids. Per the germline V gene, CDR1 is DFQATT and CDR2 is SNEGSKA (reference sequence). Written as DNA, the CDR3 is TGCAGTGCTAGAGACAGGACGTATAGCAATCAGCCCCAGCATTTT. Translated: CSARDRTYSNQPQHF.

This clonotype has ten or more counts. J is TRBJ1-6 and V is TRBV10-2, with D hard to call. The CDR3 runs 15 residues. Germline assignment: CDR1 WSHSY and CDR2 SAAADI. The V and J ends lost 2 bases and 5 bases respectively, with 10 bases between them. The CDR3 region is CASSETDRDNSPLHF. CDR3 coding DNA: TGCGCCAGCAGTGAGACAGATCGAGATAATTCACCCCTCCACTTT.

This clonotype was recorded at least ten times. This chain uses TRBV7-2 with TRBJ2-3; D is possibly TRBD2 (6 bases). V was shortened by 2 bases and J by 2 bases, with 11 bases between the two germline ends. This CDR3 region has 15 residues. The germline gives CDR1 SGHTA, CDR2 FQGNSA. CDR3 in amino acids: CASSLSLGLTDTQYF. The CDR3 DNA is TGTGCCAGCAGCTTATCTCTGGGACTCACAGATACGCAGTATTTT.

The table lists this clonotype with many counts. V gene TRBV7-2 combines with J gene TRBJ1-2, with D perhaps matching TRBD1 (6 bases). With 6 bases removed from V and 5 bases from J, the gap between germline ends came to 25 bases. This CDR3 contains 17 residues. Per the germline V gene, CDR1 is SGHTA and CDR2 is FQGNSA. CDR3 loop: CASRKSPGETYSYGYTF. The CDR3, as DNA: TGTGCCAGCAGAAAATCCCCAGGGGAGACGTATTCGTATGGCTACACCTTC.

This clonotype has a count of ten or more. The chain carries TRBV6-6 and TRBJ1-2; TRBD1 might be the D (5 bases). V lost 2 bases and J 7 bases, leaving 11 bases between the germline ends. The CDR3 is made up of 13 amino acids. Germline-derived CDR1 and CDR2 are MNHNY and SVGAGI (reference sequence). The CDR3: CASSYPTDTGYTF. The CDR3 bases are TGTGCCAGCAGTTACCCGACAGACACTGGCTACACCTTC.

This clonotype has ten or more counts. This chain links TRBV6-5 with TRBJ1-1; the D gene is possibly TRBD1 (5 bases). V was shortened by 6 bases and J by 4 bases, with 21 bases between the two germline ends. The germline V gene has CDR1 MNHEY and CDR2 SVGAGI. The CDR3 loop spans 16 amino acids. The CDR3 region has the DNA TGTGCCAGCAGCCGCTCTTACCCAACCGGGGGCACTGAAGCTTTCTTT. Translating gives CASSRSYPTGGTEAFF.

This clonotype was found many times. The rearrangement links TRBV6-5 to TRBJ2-2; D is tentatively TRBD1 or TRBD2 (5 bases each). V gave up 2 bases and J gave up 5 bases, with 9 bases separating them. Germline V lookup: CDR1 MNHEY, CDR2 SVGAGI. The CDR3 spans 14 residues. CDR3 residues: CASSYRGLTGELFF. The CDR3 DNA is TGTGCCAGCAGTTACCGGGGCCTTACCGGGGAGCTGTTTTTT.

This clonotype was picked up many times. CDR3 region: CASSLDSSGFGEQYV. The DNA of the CDR3 is TGCGCCAGCAGCTTGGATAGTAGCGGATTCGGAGAGCAGTACGTC. The V call is TRBV5-1, the J call TRBJ2-7, with D perhaps TRBD2 (6 bases). Germline loops: CDR1 SGHRS, CDR2 YFSETQ. This CDR3 is 15 amino acids long. Between the trimmed V and J ends, which lost 0 bases and 7 bases, there was a span of 17 bases.

At least ten counts were recorded for this clonotype. The V and J genes are TRBV5-1 and TRBJ2-5; TRBD1 aligns across 7 bases. CDR1 is SGHRS, CDR2 YFSETQ, per germline. J gave up 5 bases and V 4 bases, and 8 bases lay outside the gene matches. The CDR3 covers 14 residues. The CDR3 DNA is TGCGCCAGCAGCCTCTACAGGGGAAGGGAGACCCAGTACTTC. It translates to CASSLYRGRETQYF.

For this clonotype: A single base separates this from a much larger clone, so it may be a read error. The V and J genes are TRBV12-3 or TRBV12-4 and TRBJ1-1, with unresolved D. Trimming took 5 bases from V and 4 from J, leaving 8 bases between them. There are 12 residues in the CDR3. The CDR3 bases are TGTGCCAGCAGTCCGTGGGTCACTGAAGCTTTCTTT. It codes for CASSPWVTEAFF.

This clonotype was counted only a few times. This chain links TRBV4-1 with TRBJ2-1; D uncertain. CDR3 size: 12 residues. The V and J ends lost 1 base and 5 bases respectively, with 3 bases between them. Germline CDR1 reads MGHRA; CDR2 reads YSYEKL. CDR3 protein: CASSQVNNEQFF. DNA for the CDR3: TGCGCCAGCAGCCAAGTAAACAATGAGCAGTTCTTC.

This clonotype came up many times. The rearrangement links TRBV3-1 to TRBJ1-1; the match to TRBD1 covers 7 bases. With 4 bases clipped from V and 0 bases from J, the junction kept 5 bases outside the gene matches. The CDR3 length is 15 residues. Germline lookup yields CDR1 LGHDT and CDR2 YNNKEL (reference sequence). CDR3 in DNA: TGTGCCAGCAGCCTTTCAGGACAGGTGAACACTGAAGCTTTCTTT. This sequence encodes CASSLSGQVNTEAFF.

This clonotype was picked up many times. The chain has TRBV20-1 and TRBJ2-7; the match to TRBD1 covers 9 bases. Germline V CDR1 and CDR2: DFQATT, SNEGSKA (reference sequence). This CDR3 has 14 residues. The trim removed 2 bases at V and 5 bases at J, leaving 7 bases unmatched. CDR3 DNA sequence: TGCAGTGCTAGAATACAGGGGGCGCAGGACGAGCAGTACTTC. Amino acid sequence: CSARIQGAQDEQYF.